This T cell receptor beta chain was identified in a study of CD8+ T cells in alopecia areata. Study-level findings and limits: Clonality was higher in lesional than normal scalp, especially in alopecia totalis/universalis.

This CDR3 contains 15 residues. CDR1 SGHTA and CDR2 FQGTGA come from the germline V gene. Deletions cut 6 bases from V and 2 bases from J, with 16 bases between. Alopecia areata patients provided lesional scalp punch biopsies and peripheral blood. Sorted populations comprised CD4+ and CD8+ T cells obtained from PBMCs. Sequencing relied on a cDNA template that was reverse transcribed from extracted RNA. Produced via immunoSEQ multiplex PCR; TCRdb's table is partial and in-frame only. The sample has 98,000 or so clones; roughly 55% are singletons. To note about this clone: What it binds is not known.

This clonotype was sampled from a human donor with alopecia areata. V and J are TRBV7-3 and TRBJ2-5; TRBD2 might be the D (6 bases). The sequencing input was NKG2D-low CD8+ T cells sorted from blood. CDR3 residues: CASRRGAGTQETQYF. CDR3 sequence (DNA): TGTGCCAGCAGGAGGGGAGCGGGCACGCAAGAGACCCAGTACTTC.